The rows below give T cell receptor beta chains drawn from one sample of a study of T cells after yellow fever vaccination. TCRdb redid the calling of the 5' RACE reads with MiXCR, one entry per CDR3 protein. Of more than 350,000 distinct CDR3 sequences in the sample, more than 9% were seen once. The sample here was PBMCs, taken on the day of the first yellow fever vaccination. Receptor source: a man aged 18-30 years who received the YFV17D yellow fever vaccine. CDR3s include the opening cysteine and the closing phenylalanine or tryptophan. A D gene is named only where the DNA matches it firmly. The listing skips clone size in some rows; elsewhere it reads once, few, many or a size class.

v_gene: TRBV6-5; d_gene: TRBD2; j_gene: TRBJ2-7; abundance: few; CDR3nt: TGTGCCAGCAGTTCGACTAGCGGGCCGTCCTACGAGCAGTACTTC; CDR3aa: CASSSTSGPSYEQYF
v_gene: TRBV4-2; d_gene: -; j_gene: TRBJ2-3; abundance: few; CDR3nt: TGTGCCAGCAGCCAAGAAGTTCGGGCCGGTGGGACAGATACGCAGTATTTT; CDR3aa: CASSQEVRAGGTDTQYF
v_gene: TRBV20-1; d_gene: -; j_gene: TRBJ2-7; abundance: few; CDR3nt: TGCAGTGCTAGAAGGAGTGGGGCCTCCGAGCAGTACTTT; CDR3aa: CSARRSGASEQYF
v_gene: TRBV4-3; d_gene: -; j_gene: TRBJ2-2; abundance: -; CDR3nt: TGCGCCAGCAGCCAAGGGTTCCGGGGCGCATGGGCCGGGGAGCTGTTTTTT; CDR3aa: CASSQGFRGAWAGELFF
v_gene: TRBV7-9; d_gene: TRBD1; j_gene: TRBJ1-5; abundance: few; CDR3nt: TGTGCCAGCAGCTACGGACAGGGTCTCAATCAGCCCCAGCATTTT; CDR3aa: CASSYGQGLNQPQHF
v_gene: TRBV29-1; d_gene: TRBD1; j_gene: TRBJ1-1; abundance: few; CDR3nt: TGCAGCGTACGGACAGGGATCCACACTGAAGCTTTCTTT; CDR3aa: CSVRTGIHTEAFF
v_gene: TRBV7-2; d_gene: -; j_gene: TRBJ1-2; abundance: few; CDR3nt: TGTGCCAGCAGCACCCGCCTGACGCAAGTAAAGGGCTACACCTTC; CDR3aa: CASSTRLTQVKGYTF
v_gene: TRBV4-1; d_gene: TRBD1; j_gene: TRBJ2-7; abundance: few; CDR3nt: TGCGCCAGCAGCCAAGATGGGATGACAGGGGGCGAGCAGTACTTC; CDR3aa: CASSQDGMTGGEQYF
v_gene: TRBV6-2/TRBV6-3; d_gene: TRBD2; j_gene: TRBJ2-5; abundance: -; CDR3nt: TGTGCCAGCAGTTACTCGTTGAGCGGGGCGGAGACCCAGTACTTC; CDR3aa: CASSYSLSGAETQYF
v_gene: TRBV24-1; d_gene: -; j_gene: TRBJ2-6; abundance: once; CDR3nt: TGTGCCACCAGTGATACCGAGGGCGCTGGGGCCAACGTCCTGACTTTC; CDR3aa: CATSDTEGAGANVLTF
v_gene: TRBV5-1; d_gene: -; j_gene: TRBJ1-2; abundance: few; CDR3nt: TGCGCCAGCAGCTCCAGCACAGGGATTAACTATGGCTACACCTTC; CDR3aa: CASSSSTGINYGYTF
v_gene: TRBV20-1; d_gene: -; j_gene: TRBJ1-1; abundance: -; CDR3nt: TGCAGTGCGGAAACAGGGAAGACAGCTTTCTTT; CDR3aa: CSAETGKTAFF
v_gene: TRBV2; d_gene: TRBD1; j_gene: TRBJ2-5; abundance: -; CDR3nt: TGTGCCAGCACTGGACAGGGGAGGGGAGAGACCCAGTACTTC; CDR3aa: CASTGQGRGETQYF
v_gene: TRBV18; d_gene: -; j_gene: TRBJ2-5; abundance: few; CDR3nt: TGTGCCAGCTCCCTGGTGGCGCGGCGTCAAGAGACCCAGTACTTC; CDR3aa: CASSLVARRQETQYF
v_gene: TRBV9; d_gene: -; j_gene: TRBJ2-5; abundance: many; CDR3nt: TGTGCCAGCAGCGTAGTCAGCGGAGGGCAAGAGACCCAGTACTTC; CDR3aa: CASSVVSGGQETQYF
v_gene: TRBV4-2; d_gene: -; j_gene: TRBJ1-5; abundance: few; CDR3nt: TGTGCCAGCAGCCAAGGGACCGAAGGCCAGCCCCAGCATTTT; CDR3aa: CASSQGTEGQPQHF
v_gene: TRBV6-5; d_gene: TRBD2; j_gene: TRBJ2-3; abundance: few; CDR3nt: TGTGCCAGCAGCCCTTGGCGGGGGGCTGGCACAGATACGCAGTATTTT; CDR3aa: CASSPWRGAGTDTQYF
v_gene: TRBV1; d_gene: -; j_gene: TRBJ2-1; abundance: few; CDR3nt: TGCACCAGCAGCCAAGAGCCAGCGGGGGACAATGAGCAGTTCTTC; CDR3aa: CTSSQEPAGDNEQFF
v_gene: TRBV27; d_gene: -; j_gene: TRBJ2-7; abundance: few; CDR3nt: TGTGCCAGCAGTTTAAGACAACGATACGAGCAGTACTTC; CDR3aa: CASSLRQRYEQYF
v_gene: TRBV3-1; d_gene: -; j_gene: TRBJ2-5; abundance: -; CDR3nt: TGTGCCAGCAGCCCCCCTCTCCAGACCCAGTACTTC; CDR3aa: CASSPPLQTQYF
v_gene: TRBV10-3; d_gene: -; j_gene: TRBJ2-5; abundance: many; CDR3nt: TGTGCCATCAGTGAATCGGGCGTCCAGTACTTC; CDR3aa: CAISESGVQYF
v_gene: TRBV12-3/TRBV12-4; d_gene: -; j_gene: TRBJ1-6; abundance: few; CDR3nt: TGTGCCAGCAGTTTATCCGGGCACTATAATTCACCCCTCCACTTT; CDR3aa: CASSLSGHYNSPLHF
v_gene: TRBV11-2; d_gene: -; j_gene: TRBJ2-2; abundance: few; CDR3nt: TGTGCCAGCAGCAACGAAGGGACGGCCTCGAACACCGGGGAGCTGTTTTTT; CDR3aa: CASSNEGTASNTGELFF
v_gene: TRBV12-3/TRBV12-4; d_gene: TRBD1; j_gene: TRBJ1-5; abundance: -; CDR3nt: TGTGCCAGCAGTTTAGGGGACAGGTCCCTTAATCAGCCCCAGCATTTT; CDR3aa: CASSLGDRSLNQPQHF
v_gene: TRBV11-2; d_gene: -; j_gene: TRBJ2-5; abundance: few; CDR3nt: TGTGCCAGCAGCTTGGATCCACCCTCAGAGACCCAGTACTTC; CDR3aa: CASSLDPPSETQYF
v_gene: TRBV15; d_gene: TRBD1; j_gene: TRBJ1-6; abundance: few; CDR3nt: TGTGCCACCAGCAGTGGACAGGGGTATAATTCACCCCTCCACTTT; CDR3aa: CATSSGQGYNSPLHF
v_gene: TRBV3-1; d_gene: -; j_gene: TRBJ1-5; abundance: -; CDR3nt: TGTGCCAGCAGCCAAGAAGGGGACAATCAGCCCCAGCATTTT; CDR3aa: CASSQEGDNQPQHF
v_gene: TRBV4-3; d_gene: -; j_gene: TRBJ2-5; abundance: many; CDR3nt: TGCGCCAGCAGCCCCGAGACGACAGGGAGGGAGACCCAGTACTTC; CDR3aa: CASSPETTGRETQYF
v_gene: TRBV7-3; d_gene: -; j_gene: TRBJ2-5; abundance: -; CDR3nt: TGTGCCAGCAGCCCTTGGGGGGCTTTCGGAAAGACCCAGTACTTC; CDR3aa: CASSPWGAFGKTQYF
v_gene: TRBV14; d_gene: TRBD2; j_gene: TRBJ2-5; abundance: -; CDR3nt: TGTGCCAGCAGCCAGTCGGATAGCGGGGTGATCGGTGTAAAGACCCAGTACTTC; CDR3aa: CASSQSDSGVIGVKTQYF
v_gene: TRBV3-1; d_gene: -; j_gene: TRBJ1-2; abundance: few; CDR3nt: TGTGCCAGCAGCCATCTACATAACCTCGGCCTGCTCTATGGCTACACCTTC; CDR3aa: CASSHLHNLGLLYGYTF
v_gene: TRBV3-1; d_gene: -; j_gene: TRBJ2-3; abundance: many; CDR3nt: TGTGCCACCGCCGGGACTAGCACAGATACGCAGTATTTT; CDR3aa: CATAGTSTDTQYF
v_gene: TRBV5-1; d_gene: -; j_gene: TRBJ2-1; abundance: many; CDR3nt: TGCGCCAGCAGCTTGGGGTGGTACAATGAGCAGTTCTTC; CDR3aa: CASSLGWYNEQFF
v_gene: TRBV20-1; d_gene: -; j_gene: TRBJ2-5; abundance: -; CDR3nt: TGCAGTGCTGTCCTGGGGCGGGAAGAGACCCAGTACTTC; CDR3aa: CSAVLGREETQYF
v_gene: TRBV6-6; d_gene: TRBD1; j_gene: TRBJ2-7; abundance: many; CDR3nt: TGTGCCGCCCGCCGCAGGACAGGCCAGGAGCAGTACTTC; CDR3aa: CAARRRTGQEQYF
v_gene: TRBV3-1; d_gene: -; j_gene: TRBJ1-1; abundance: few; CDR3nt: TGTGCCAGCAGCCCCCCCCAGGGTCCCTCTTTGGCTTTCTTT; CDR3aa: CASSPPQGPSLAFF
v_gene: TRBV20-1; d_gene: TRBD1; j_gene: TRBJ1-2; abundance: few; CDR3nt: TGCAGTGCTAGAGATCACAGGGGAGGGTATGGCTACACCTTC; CDR3aa: CSARDHRGGYGYTF
v_gene: TRBV5-1; d_gene: -; j_gene: TRBJ2-5; abundance: -; CDR3nt: TGCGCCAGCAGCTTTCTGGTTGAAGAGACCCAGTACTTC; CDR3aa: CASSFLVEETQYF